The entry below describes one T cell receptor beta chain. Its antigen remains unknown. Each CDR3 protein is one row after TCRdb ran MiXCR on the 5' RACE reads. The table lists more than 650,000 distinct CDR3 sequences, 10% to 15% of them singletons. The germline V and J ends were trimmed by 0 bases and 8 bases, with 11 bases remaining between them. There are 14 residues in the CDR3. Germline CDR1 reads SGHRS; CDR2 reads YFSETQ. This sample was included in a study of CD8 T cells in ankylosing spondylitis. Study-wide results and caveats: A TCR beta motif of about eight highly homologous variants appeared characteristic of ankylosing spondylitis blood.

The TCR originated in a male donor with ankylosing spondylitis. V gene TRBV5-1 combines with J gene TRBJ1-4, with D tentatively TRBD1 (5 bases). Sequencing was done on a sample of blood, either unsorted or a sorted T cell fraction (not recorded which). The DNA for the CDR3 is TGCGCCAGCAGCTTGGGACAGCTTCGGGAAAAACTGTTTTTT. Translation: CASSLGQLREKLFF. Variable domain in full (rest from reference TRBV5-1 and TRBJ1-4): KAGVTQTPRYLIKTRGQQVTLSCSPISGHRSVSWYQQTPGQGLQFLFEYFSETQRNKGNFPGRFSGRQFSNSRSEMNVSTLELGDSALYLCASSLGQLREKLFFGSGTQLSVL.